What follows is one TCR beta chain and its context. The antigen is not known. It was version v3.0 of the immunoSEQ assay that was run at survey level. Sequencing set out to capture about 40,000-55,000 T-cell genomes per sample. Assay: immunoSEQ multiplex PCR; the TCRdb copy retains only in-frame clones and omits some. The table includes approximately 24,000 clones, approximately 88% detected once. These data are taken from a study of long-term antiretroviral therapy in people with HIV. Study-level findings and limits: Upon ART, diversity increased but remained lower than transplant donor controls. The repertoire was dominated at all time points by clones expanded before ART.

This CDR3 region has 12 residues. Germline V gene sequence: CDR1 SGHTA, CDR2 FQGNSA. V was pared by 5 bases and J by 15 bases, with 17 bases between. The sequence was collected from a man between 45 and 60 years old with HIV. This specimen consisted of unsorted PBMCs, obtained 1.8 years before starting antiretroviral therapy. This chain joins TRBV7-2 and TRBJ2-4; possibly TRBD1 or TRBD2 for D (5 bases each). DNA for the CDR3: TGTGCCAGCAGCCCGACTCCTTCCGGGGCGTACTTC. Protein sequence: CASSPTPSGAYF.